This T cell receptor (beta chain) is drawn from a study of T-cell reconstitution after alpha-beta-depleted transplantation in children. This CDR3 has 14 residues. Unmatched junction bases numbered 7, after V lost 6 bases and J lost 1 base. Germline V lookup: CDR1 SQVTM, CDR2 ANQGSEA. Researchers prepared the TCRbeta library using unique molecular identifiers, the study reports. From the PCR reads, TCRdb called clonotypes with MiXCR, one entry per CDR3 protein. The table records around 450,000 distinct CDR3 sequences, roughly 17% of them present only once. Study findings and constraints: In patients about two months after transplant, alpha-beta T cells reportedly arose from several hundred expanded graft clones.

In its sample, this clonotype was seen a few times. Its target is unknown. This chain links TRBV29-1 with TRBJ2-7; 9 bases align to TRBD1. The source is a boy less than two years old who had a stem cell transplant for Wiskott-Aldrich syndrome, so the T cells may come from the graft donor. Source: PBMCs, mostly from graft donor cells, taken 360 days after TCRalphabeta/CD19-depleted stem cell transplant. The chain's CDR3 is CSVGSGTGSYEQYF. CDR3 bases: TGCAGCGTGGGCTCCGGGACAGGGTCCTACGAGCAGTACTTC.